The 7 T cell receptor beta chains presented below share a single source sample, sequenced in a study of control samples from healthy donors and cancer patients. Assay: immunoSEQ multiplex PCR; the TCRdb copy retains only in-frame clones and omits some. The top ten clones hold about 7.6% of a sample with under 150,000 clones, around 92% of them seen once. Sample: PBMCs. The receptors stem from a man aged 45 to 65 with head and neck cancer.

This chain joins TRBV18 and TRBJ2-7; D is unresolved. V was trimmed by 1 base and J by 2 bases, leaving 9 bases between them. From germline, CDR1 is KGHSH and CDR2 LQKENI. The CDR3 length is 14 residues. CDR3 sequence reads: CASSPRDITYEQYF. As DNA, the CDR3 is TGTGCCAGCTCACCACGAGACATAACCTACGAGCAGTACTTC.

The rearrangement links TRBV6-1 to TRBJ2-1; 7 bases are a match to TRBD1. The V segment lost 3 bases and the J segment 6 bases; nucleotides outside the gene matches: 5. Germline V gene sequence: CDR1 MNHNS, CDR2 SASEGT. The CDR3 is 14 amino acids. CDR3: CASSELGQTNEQFF. As DNA, the CDR3 is TGTGCCAGCAGTGAGTTGGGACAGACCAATGAGCAGTTCTTC.

This clone was seen just once. This chain joins TRBV6-5 and TRBJ1-5, with D maybe TRBD1 (5 bases). Trimming took 6 bases from V and 4 from J, leaving 16 bases between them. Per germline, CDR1 MNHEY and CDR2 SVGAGI. CDR3 length equals 15 residues. The CDR3 protein is CASRSGGVLNQPQHF. The CDR3 DNA sequence: TGTGCCAGCAGAAGCGGAGGGGTACTAAATCAGCCCCAGCATTTT.

This chain links TRBV5-1 with TRBJ2-1, with 9 positions matching TRBD2. The V segment lost 4 bases and the J segment 5 bases; nucleotides outside the gene matches: 4. CDR1 and CDR2 (germline): SGHRS, YFSETQ. The CDR3 sequence is 14 residues long. CDR3 region: CASSDIAGDNEQFF. The CDR3 DNA reads as TGCGCCAGCAGCGACATAGCGGGGGACAATGAGCAGTTCTTC.

This sequence joins TRBV2 and TRBJ2-7; D is ambiguous. Germline CDR1 reads SNHLY; CDR2 reads FYNNEI. CDR3 size: 10 residues. V lost 6 bases to trimming and J lost 6 bases, with 6 bases between them. The CDR3 DNA is TGTGCCAGCAGGCCATCCGAGCAGTACTTC. As protein: CASRPSEQYF.

V usage is TRBV6-5 and J usage is TRBJ2-1, with D perhaps given as TRBD1 or TRBD2 (5 bases each). This CDR3 has 15 amino acids. Germline V gives CDR1 MNHEY, CDR2 SVGAGI. Trimming stripped 6 bases from V and 3 bases from J, with 15 bases between. The CDR3 sequence: CASRGEGRSYNEQFF. CDR3 in DNA: TGTGCCAGCAGGGGCGAGGGACGAAGCTACAATGAGCAGTTCTTC.

The sample holds one count of this clone. V gene TRBV28 combines with J gene TRBJ1-1, with no clear D. Trimming stripped 4 bases from V and 11 bases from J, with 17 bases between. Germline CDR1 reads MDHEN; CDR2 reads SYDVKM. This CDR3 comprises 13 residues. This CDR3 is CASSSPVRPEAFF. The DNA of the CDR3 is TGTGCCAGCAGTTCCCCAGTCCGACCCGAGGCTTTCTTT.